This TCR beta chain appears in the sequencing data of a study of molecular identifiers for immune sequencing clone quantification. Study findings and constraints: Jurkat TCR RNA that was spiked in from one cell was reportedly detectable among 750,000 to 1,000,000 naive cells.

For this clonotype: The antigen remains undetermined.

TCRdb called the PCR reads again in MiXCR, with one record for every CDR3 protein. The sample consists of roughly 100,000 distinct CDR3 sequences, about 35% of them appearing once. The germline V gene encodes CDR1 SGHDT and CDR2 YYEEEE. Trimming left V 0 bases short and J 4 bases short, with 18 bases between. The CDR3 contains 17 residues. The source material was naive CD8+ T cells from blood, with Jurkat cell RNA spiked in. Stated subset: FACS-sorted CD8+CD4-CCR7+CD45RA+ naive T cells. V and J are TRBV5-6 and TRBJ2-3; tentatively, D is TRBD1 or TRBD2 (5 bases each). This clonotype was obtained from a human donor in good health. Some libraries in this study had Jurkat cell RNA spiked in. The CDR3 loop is CASSLGGFLLAADTQYF. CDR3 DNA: TGTGCCAGCAGCTTGGGGGGGTTCCTGTTGGCAGCAGATACGCAGTATTTT.